The 3 T cell receptor beta chains listed next were all sequenced from one sample in a study of technical replicates of blood from a handful of donors. Profiling relied on immunoSEQ multiplex PCR, and the TCRdb table lists in-frame clones only, not all of them. The profile shows tens of thousands of clones, just under 97% of them singletons. Sequenced sample: T cells isolated from PBMCs. These TCRs come from a human donor in good health.

This clone was seen a single time. V is TRBV7-9 and J is TRBJ2-3, with 9 positions matching TRBD2. The CDR3 spans 18 residues. Germline values: CDR1 SEHNR, CDR2 FQNEAQ (reference sequence). Germline trimming cut 2 bases from V and 8 bases from J; bases unmatched to any gene: 17. The DNA of the CDR3 is TGTGCCAGCAGCTTAAGGTGGGCGGGAGGGCCTAGTGAAGTTACGCAGTATTTT. Residues: CASSLRWAGGPSEVTQYF.

The chain links TRBV6-1 to TRBJ2-7; 7 nucleotides align to TRBD1. The CDR3 sequence is 15 residues long. Looked up from germline, CDR1 is MNHNS and CDR2 is SASEGT. V lost 4 bases and J lost 3; bases outside the gene matches: 9. The CDR3 protein is CASSADRAVGYEQYF. The CDR3, as DNA: TGTGCCAGCAGTGCAGACAGGGCAGTAGGCTACGAGCAGTACTTC.

The CDR3 sequence is CASSPTAYNSPLHF. The DNA for the CDR3 is TGTGCCAGCAGCCCGACAGCGTATAATTCACCCCTCCACTTT. The chain carries TRBV7-3 and TRBJ1-6; D is perhaps TRBD1 (5 bases). The CDR3 extends over 14 amino acids. V shed 5 bases and J shed 4 bases, with 9 bases lying between them. Germline CDR1 SGHTA, CDR2 FQGTGA.